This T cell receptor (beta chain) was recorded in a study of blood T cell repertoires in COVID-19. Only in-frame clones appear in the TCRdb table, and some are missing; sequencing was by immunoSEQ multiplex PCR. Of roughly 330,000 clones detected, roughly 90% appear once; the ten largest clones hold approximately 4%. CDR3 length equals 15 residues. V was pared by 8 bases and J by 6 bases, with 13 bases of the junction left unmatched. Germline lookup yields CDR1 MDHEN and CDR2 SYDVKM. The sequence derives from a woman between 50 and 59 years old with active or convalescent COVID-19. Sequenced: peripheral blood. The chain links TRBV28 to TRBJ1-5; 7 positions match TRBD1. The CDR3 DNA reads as TGTGCCAGCGCTCAGATCGACAGGGTCGCTCAGCCCCAGCATTTT. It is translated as CASAQIDRVAQPQHF.